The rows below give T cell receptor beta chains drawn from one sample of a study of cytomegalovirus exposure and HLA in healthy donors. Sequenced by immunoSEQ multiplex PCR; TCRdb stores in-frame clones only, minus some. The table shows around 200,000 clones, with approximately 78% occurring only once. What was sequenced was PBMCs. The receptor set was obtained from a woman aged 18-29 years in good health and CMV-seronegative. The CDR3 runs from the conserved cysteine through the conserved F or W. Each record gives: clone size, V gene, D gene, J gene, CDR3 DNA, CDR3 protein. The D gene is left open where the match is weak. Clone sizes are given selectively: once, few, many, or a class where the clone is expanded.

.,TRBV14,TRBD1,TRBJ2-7,TGTGCCAGCAGCCAAGTGGGACAGGGGGCCTACGAGCAGTACTTC,CASSQVGQGAYEQYF
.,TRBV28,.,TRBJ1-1,TGTGCCAGCAATGCGGGCGGCAAAGCCGGTGAAGCTTTCTTT,CASNAGGKAGEAFF
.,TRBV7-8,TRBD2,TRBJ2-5,TGTGCCAGCAGCTTAGTCGTGGGGACTAGGGAGGAGACCCAGTACTTC,CASSLVVGTREETQYF
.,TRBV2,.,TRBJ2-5,TGTGCCAGCAGTGAAGGGCAGGCTCAAGAGACCCAGTACTTC,CASSEGQAQETQYF
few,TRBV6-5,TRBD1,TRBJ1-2,TGTGCCAGCAGTTACTTGGGGACAGGGAATAGAGGCTACACCTTC,CASSYLGTGNRGYTF
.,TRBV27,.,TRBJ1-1,TGTGCCAGCAGTTTATCCGGTGGGGGCCCACTGAACACTGAAGCTTTCTTT,CASSLSGGGPLNTEAFF
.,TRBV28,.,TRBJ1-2,TGTGCCAGCAGAACCGGGACACGGAAGAACTACACCTTC,CASRTGTRKNYTF
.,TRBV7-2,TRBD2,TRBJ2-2,TGTGCCAGCAGCTTAGCATATAGCGGGAGACGGGAGCTGTTTTTT,CASSLAYSGRRELFF
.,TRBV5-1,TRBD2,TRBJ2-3,TGCGCCAGCAGCTTGGCCGGGACTAGCGGCGGCGATACGCAGTATTTT,CASSLAGTSGGDTQYF
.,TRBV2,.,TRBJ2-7,TGTGCCAGCAGTGTTGGTGAGGAAGCTTACTACGAGCAGTACTTC,CASSVGEEAYYEQYF
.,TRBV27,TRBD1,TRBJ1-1,TGTGCCAGCAGTTTATTAATAGGGGACAGGGCGACTGAAGCTTTCTTT,CASSLLIGDRATEAFF
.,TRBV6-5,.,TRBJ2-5,TGTGCCAGCGTCGGGACTGGGGAGACCCAGTACTTC,CASVGTGETQYF
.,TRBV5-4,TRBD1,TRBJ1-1,TGTGCCAGCAGCTACGGGACAGTAAGGGAAGCTTTCTTT,CASSYGTVREAFF
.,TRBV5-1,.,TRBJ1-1,TGCGCCAGCAGCTCACAGGGGAACACTGAAGCTTTCTTT,CASSSQGNTEAFF
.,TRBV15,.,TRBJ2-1,TGTGCCACCAGCAGAGATCTCCAGGGGCTCAATGAGCAGTTCTTC,CATSRDLQGLNEQFF
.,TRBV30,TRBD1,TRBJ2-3,TGTGCCTGGAGCTCGACAGGGGGCCTCTCAGATACGCAGTATTTT,CAWSSTGGLSDTQYF
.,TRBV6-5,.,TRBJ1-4,TGTGCCAGCAGTTACTCTCGGGGTAGGGAAAAACTGTTTTTT,CASSYSRGREKLFF
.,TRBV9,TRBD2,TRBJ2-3,TGTGCCAGCAGCTCTCCGGGACTAGTCACAGATACGCAGTATTTT,CASSSPGLVTDTQYF
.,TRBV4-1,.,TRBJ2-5,TGCGCCAGCAGCCAGGAACTAGTGGCCCTTCAAGAGACCCAGTACTTC,CASSQELVALQETQYF
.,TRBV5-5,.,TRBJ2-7,TGTGCCAGCAGCTTGGGTTGGGGCGGGGACGAGCAGTACTTC,CASSLGWGGDEQYF
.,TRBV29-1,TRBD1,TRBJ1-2,TGCAGCCACGACAGGGGTGGCGGCTACACCTTC,CSHDRGGGYTF
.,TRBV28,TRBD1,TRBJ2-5,TGTGCCAGCAGTTCCGACAGGGGAGAGACCCAGTACTTC,CASSSDRGETQYF
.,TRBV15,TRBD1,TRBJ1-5,TGTGCCACCAGCACCATTGAGGACAGGGGGCATGCTCAGCCCCAGCATTTT,CATSTIEDRGHAQPQHF
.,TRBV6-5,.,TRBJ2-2,TGTGCCAGCAGTTACCTATCACCCGGGGAGCTGTTTTTT,CASSYLSPGELFF
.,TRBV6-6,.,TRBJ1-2,TGTGCCAGCAGTTACCCACAGACACAATTCTATGGCTACACCTTC,CASSYPQTQFYGYTF
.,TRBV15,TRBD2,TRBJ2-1,TGTGCCACCAGCAGAGATCGGAGTAGCGGGAGAAATAATGAGCAGTTCTTC,CATSRDRSSGRNNEQFF
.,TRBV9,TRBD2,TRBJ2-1,TGTGCCAGCAGCGGGTTAAACCTTAGCGGGAGGGCCGGGAATGTCAATGAGCAGTTCTTC,CASSGLNLSGRAGNVNEQFF
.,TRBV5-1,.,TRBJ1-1,TGCGCCAGCAGGAACGGGGGCACTGAAGCTTTCTTT,CASRNGGTEAFF
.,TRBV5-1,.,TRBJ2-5,TGCGCCAGCAGTTCAGGGAACACCTTCCAAGAGACCCAGTACTTC,CASSSGNTFQETQYF
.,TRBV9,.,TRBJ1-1,TGTGCCAGCAGCGTAGGTCCCAGTCTCACTGAAGCTTTCTTT,CASSVGPSLTEAFF
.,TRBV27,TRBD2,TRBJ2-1,TGTGCCAGCAGTTTGGGGGAGGGGCCTTACAATGAGCAGTTCTTC,CASSLGEGPYNEQFF
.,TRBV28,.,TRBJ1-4,TGTGCCAGCTCGGACAGCCGTAATGAAAAACTGTTTTTT,CASSDSRNEKLFF
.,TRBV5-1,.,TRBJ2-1,TGCGCCAGCAGCTTGGTAGGTACGGGACTTTACAATGAGCAGTTCTTC,CASSLVGTGLYNEQFF
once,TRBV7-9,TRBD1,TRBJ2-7,TGTTCCAGCAGCTTAGTTGGGACAGGGACCTACGAGCAGTACTTC,CSSSLVGTGTYEQYF
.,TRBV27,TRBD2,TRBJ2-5,TGTGCCAGCAGTCAAGGAGCGGGGGGGCCCCCAGAGACCCAGTACTTC,CASSQGAGGPPETQYF
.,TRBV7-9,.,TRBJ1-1,TGTGCCAGCAGCTTAGGGGCAGGCCGCGAAGCTTTCTTT,CASSLGAGREAFF
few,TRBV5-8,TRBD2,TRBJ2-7,TGTGCCAGCAGGATTCTAGCGGGGGGTACCTACGAGCAGTACTTC,CASRILAGGTYEQYF
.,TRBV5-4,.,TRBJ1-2,TGTGCCAGCAGACCTGGGGGGTCGCGGGGCAGCTATGGCTACACCTTC,CASRPGGSRGSYGYTF
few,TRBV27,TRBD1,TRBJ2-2,TGTGCCAGCAGTTTCAAGGACAGGTTGGCCGGGGAGCTGTTTTTT,CASSFKDRLAGELFF
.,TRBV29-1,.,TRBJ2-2,TGCAGCGTTGACGGGGGGAACACCGGGGAGCTGTTTTTT,CSVDGGNTGELFF
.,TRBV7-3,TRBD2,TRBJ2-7,TGTGCCAGCAGCTTCTCGGGAGGGCCGCCCTACGAGCAGTACTTC,CASSFSGGPPYEQYF
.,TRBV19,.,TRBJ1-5,TGTGCCAGTAAGTACCGAGGCAATCAGCCCCAGCATTTT,CASKYRGNQPQHF
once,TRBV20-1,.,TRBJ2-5,TGCAGTGCTAGACCTCAAGAGACCCAGTACTTC,CSARPQETQYF
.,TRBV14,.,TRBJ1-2,TGTGCCAGCAGCCAAGATGACAGCTATACTAACTATGGCTACACCTTC,CASSQDDSYTNYGYTF
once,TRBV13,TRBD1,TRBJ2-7,TGTGCCAGCAGCTCGCCCGCGACAGGGTACTACGAGCAGTACTTC,CASSSPATGYYEQYF
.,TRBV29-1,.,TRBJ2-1,TGCAGCGTTCGAGATAGCGGATCCTACAATGAGCAGTTCTTC,CSVRDSGSYNEQFF
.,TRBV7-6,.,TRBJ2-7,TGTGCCAGCAGCCAAGGGGGGGGAGGGGCTAAGCAGTACTTC,CASSQGGGGAKQYF
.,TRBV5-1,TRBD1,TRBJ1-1,TGCGCCAGCAGCTTGGACACAGGGGGCAAGACTGAAGCTTTCTTT,CASSLDTGGKTEAFF
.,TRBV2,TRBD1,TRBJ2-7,TGTGCCAGCAGTGAACGCGGACAGGGTTACGAGCAGTACTTC,CASSERGQGYEQYF
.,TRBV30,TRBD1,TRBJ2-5,TGTGCCTGGAATCCCATGACAGGGAACCAAGAGACCCAGTACTTC,CAWNPMTGNQETQYF
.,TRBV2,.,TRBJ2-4,TGTGCCAGCAGTGAGAAGGGGTACGTGGTCAAAAACATTCAGTACTTC,CASSEKGYVVKNIQYF